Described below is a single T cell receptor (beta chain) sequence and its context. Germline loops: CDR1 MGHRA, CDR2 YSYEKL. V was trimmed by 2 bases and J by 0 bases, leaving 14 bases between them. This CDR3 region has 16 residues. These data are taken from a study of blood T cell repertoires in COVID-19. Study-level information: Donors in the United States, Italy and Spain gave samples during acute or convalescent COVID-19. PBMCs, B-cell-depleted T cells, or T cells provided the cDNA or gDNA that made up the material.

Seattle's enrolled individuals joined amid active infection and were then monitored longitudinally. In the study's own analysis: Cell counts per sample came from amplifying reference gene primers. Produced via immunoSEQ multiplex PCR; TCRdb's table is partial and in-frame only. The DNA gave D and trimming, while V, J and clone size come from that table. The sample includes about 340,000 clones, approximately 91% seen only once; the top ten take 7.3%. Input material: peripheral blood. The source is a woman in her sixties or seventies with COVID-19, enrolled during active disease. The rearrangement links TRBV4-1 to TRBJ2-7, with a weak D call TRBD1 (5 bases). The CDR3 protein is CASSQPTAQSSYEQYF. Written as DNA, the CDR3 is TGCGCCAGCAGCCAACCGACAGCTCAAAGCTCCTACGAGCAGTACTTC.